The 14 T cell receptor beta chains given below trace back to one sample, sequenced in a study of blood T cell repertoires in COVID-19. The repertoire was sequenced with immunoSEQ multiplex PCR; TCRdb's copy has only in-frame clones and lacks some. The sample lists some 300,000 clones; about 88% were seen once. The sequenced sample was peripheral blood. These receptors were collected from a man between 70 and 80 years old with acute or convalescent COVID-19.

V gene TRBV7-9 combines with J gene TRBJ2-3, with TRBD2 matching over 11 bases. Germline CDR1 and CDR2: SEHNR and FQNEAQ (reference sequence). The length of the CDR3 is 17 residues. The V segment lost 0 bases and the J segment 2 bases; nucleotides outside the gene matches: 4. CDR3 loop: CASSLARLAGNTDTQYF. In DNA, the CDR3 is TGTGCCAGCAGCTTAGCCCGACTAGCGGGGAACACAGATACGCAGTATTTT.

This rearrangement joins TRBV19 to TRBJ2-5; TRBD1 aligns across 8 bases. Unmatched junction bases numbered 5, after V lost 5 bases and J lost 3 bases. Germline V lookup: CDR1 LNHDA, CDR2 SQIVND (reference sequence). The CDR3 is 14 amino acids. As DNA, the CDR3 is TGTGCCAGTAGTGACGGACAGGGAGAAGAGACCCAGTACTTC. It codes for CASSDGQGEETQYF.

The chain carries TRBV6-1 and TRBJ2-4; the D gene is possibly TRBD2 (6 bases). Germline V gene lookup returns CDR1 MNHNS and CDR2 SASEGT. The CDR3 spans 14 residues. Deletions cut 2 bases from V and 6 bases from J, with 11 bases between. The chain's CDR3 is CASSELGSGNIQYF. Here the CDR3 DNA reads TGTGCCAGCAGTGAACTCGGGAGTGGAAACATTCAGTACTTC.

V usage is TRBV10-1 and J usage is TRBJ2-2; possible D gene TRBD2, 5 bases. V shed 9 bases and J shed 3 bases, with 14 bases lying between them. Germline V lookup: CDR1 WNHNN, CDR2 SYGVQD (reference sequence). The CDR3 runs to 14 residues. Written as DNA, the CDR3 is TGCGCCAGTAGAAGGGAGACGGACACCGGGGAGCTGTTTTTT. Its protein is CASRRETDTGELFF.

This sequence joins TRBV5-5 and TRBJ1-6; a possible D gene is TRBD1 (5 bases). The CDR3 is 19 residues long. Germline V gives CDR1 SGHKS, CDR2 YYEKEE (reference sequence). V dropped 5 bases and J dropped 0 bases, with 21 bases sitting between them. The CDR3 bases are TGTGCCAGCAGTTGGACGGGCCCTTCTCAGGGCTCCTATAATTCACCCCTCCACTTT. Its translation is CASSWTGPSQGSYNSPLHF.

The chain links TRBV6-5 to TRBJ1-1; maybe TRBD1 (5 bases). CDR3 length: 14 amino acids. The ends were cut back, 7 bases at V and 0 bases at J, with 12 bases in the middle. CDR1 MNHEY and CDR2 SVGAGI come from the germline V gene. The CDR3 DNA is TGTGCCAGCACGTCCGGGACTTTGAACACTGAAGCTTTCTTT. This encodes CASTSGTLNTEAFF.

The chain combines TRBV9 with TRBJ2-2; maybe TRBD2 (7 bases). With 7 bases removed from V and 5 bases from J, the gap between germline ends came to 15 bases. The CDR3 has 14 amino acids. Germline values: CDR1 SGDLS, CDR2 YYNGEE. The CDR3 DNA reads TGTGCCAGCGCACGGGGGGCAGGAACCGGGGAGCTGTTTTTT. As protein: CASARGAGTGELFF.

The chain joins TRBV7-2 to TRBJ1-2; 11 bases are shared with TRBD1. J lost 3 bases, V lost 4 bases, and 4 bases had no gene match. This CDR3 has 15 residues. Germline loops: CDR1 SGHTA, CDR2 FQGNSA. CDR3 sequence (DNA): TGTGCCAGCAGCTCGAGGGGACAGGGGGACTATGGCTACACCTTC. Residues: CASSSRGQGDYGYTF.

The chain joins TRBV19 to TRBJ1-3; maybe TRBD1 (5 bases). The germline CDR1 and CDR2 sequences are LNHDA and SQIVND (reference sequence). This CDR3 is 16 amino acids long. Trimming removed 3 bases from V and 5 bases from J, with 17 bases in between. The CDR3 DNA reads TGTGCCAGTAGTATTACCCGAGCTGACAGAAGAAACACCATATATTTT. Protein sequence: CASSITRADRRNTIYF.

This clone was counted a single time. The J gene is TRBJ2-2, the V gene TRBV7-2, with 10 bases identical to TRBD2. CDR1 and CDR2 from the germline V gene are SGHTA and FQGNSA. Trimming took 2 bases from V and 6 from J; bases not matched to a gene: 9. This CDR3 is built from 17 residues. The CDR3 region is CASSLSQRGGLSGELFF. CDR3 in DNA: TGTGCCAGCAGCTTAAGCCAGCGGGGGGGCCTATCCGGGGAGCTGTTTTTT. The full variable domain, rest sourced from reference TRBV7-2 and TRBJ2-2, is GAGVSQSPSNKVTEKGKDVELRCDPISGHTALYWYRQSLGQGLEFLIYFQGNSAPDKSGLPSDRFSAERTGGSVSTLTIQRTQQEDSAVYLCASSLSQRGGLSGELFFGEGSRLTVL.

The chain has TRBV18 and TRBJ1-5; a weak D match, TRBD1 (6 bases). The CDR3 spans 15 residues. Germline CDR1 reads KGHSH; CDR2 reads LQKENI. V was shortened by 3 bases and J by 3 bases, with 12 bases between the two germline ends. CDR3 region: CASSPSGTINQPQHF. CDR3 DNA sequence: TGTGCCAGCTCACCTTCCGGGACAATCAATCAGCCCCAGCATTTT.

The CDR3 reads CASSLGQANSPLHF. In DNA, the CDR3 is TGTGCCAGTAGCCTAGGACAGGCTAATTCACCCCTCCACTTT. The chain joins TRBV19 to TRBJ1-6, with TRBD1 matching 7 bases. The CDR3 consists of 14 residues. Per germline, CDR1 LNHDA and CDR2 SQIVND (reference sequence). With V trimmed by 6 bases and J by 6 bases, 5 bases remained unmatched.

This chain links TRBV19 with TRBJ2-7, with 7 positions matching TRBD1. The CDR3 has 14 amino acids. Germline CDR1 and CDR2: LNHDA and SQIVND (reference sequence). V was clipped by 3 bases and J by 3 bases; unmatched bases: 5. Here the CDR3 reads CASSIRQGDYEQYF. CDR3 in DNA: TGTGCCAGTAGTATTAGACAGGGAGACTACGAGCAGTACTTC.

This rearrangement joins TRBV28 to TRBJ1-6, with 8 positions matching TRBD1. Germline CDR1 is MDHEN and CDR2 is SYDVKM. With 8 bases clipped from V and 8 bases from J, the junction kept 17 bases outside the gene matches. This CDR3 has 17 amino acids. The chain's CDR3 is CASGIGQGLGFYSPLHF. DNA for the CDR3: TGTGCCAGCGGCATAGGACAGGGTTTGGGATTTTATTCACCCCTCCACTTT.